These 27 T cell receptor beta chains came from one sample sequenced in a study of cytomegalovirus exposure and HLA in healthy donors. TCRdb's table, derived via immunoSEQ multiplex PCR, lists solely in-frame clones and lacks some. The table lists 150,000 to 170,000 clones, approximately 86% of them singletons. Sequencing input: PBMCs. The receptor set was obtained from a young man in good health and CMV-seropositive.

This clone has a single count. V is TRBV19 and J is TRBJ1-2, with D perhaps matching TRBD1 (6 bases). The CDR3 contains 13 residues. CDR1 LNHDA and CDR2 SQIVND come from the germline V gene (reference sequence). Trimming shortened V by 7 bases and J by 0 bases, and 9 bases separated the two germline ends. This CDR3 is CASIEGANYGYTF. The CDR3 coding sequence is TGTGCCAGTATAGAGGGGGCTAACTATGGCTACACCTTC.

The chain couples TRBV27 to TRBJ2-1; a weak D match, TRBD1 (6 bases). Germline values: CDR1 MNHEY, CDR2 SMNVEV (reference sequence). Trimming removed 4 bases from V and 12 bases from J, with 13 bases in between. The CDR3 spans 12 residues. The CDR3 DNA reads TGTGCCAGCAGTTCCAAACAGGGAACGCAGTTCTTC. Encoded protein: CASSSKQGTQFF.

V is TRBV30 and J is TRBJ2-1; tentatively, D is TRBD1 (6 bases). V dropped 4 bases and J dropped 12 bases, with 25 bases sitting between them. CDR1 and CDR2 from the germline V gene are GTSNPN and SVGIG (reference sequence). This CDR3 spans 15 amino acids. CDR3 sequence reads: CAWTPRDIKIRGQFF. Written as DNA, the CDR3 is TGTGCCTGGACCCCCCGGGACATCAAGATACGTGGGCAGTTCTTC.

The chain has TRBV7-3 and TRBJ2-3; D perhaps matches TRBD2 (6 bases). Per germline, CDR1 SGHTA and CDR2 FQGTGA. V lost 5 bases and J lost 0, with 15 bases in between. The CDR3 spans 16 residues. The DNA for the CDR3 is TGTGCCAGCAGCGCCGAGGCGGGACTTAGCACAGATACGCAGTATTTT. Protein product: CASSAEAGLSTDTQYF.

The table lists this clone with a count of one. CDR3 bases: TGCGCCAGCAGCTCCCGCCGGGACAGGGGATTAGATAATTCACCCCTCCACTTT. Its protein product is CASSSRRDRGLDNSPLHF. The rearrangement links TRBV5-1 to TRBJ1-6; 10 nucleotides agree with TRBD1. The CDR3 is 18 amino acids. J lost 5 bases, V lost 3 bases, and 11 bases had no gene match. Germline CDR1 is SGHRS and CDR2 is YFSETQ.

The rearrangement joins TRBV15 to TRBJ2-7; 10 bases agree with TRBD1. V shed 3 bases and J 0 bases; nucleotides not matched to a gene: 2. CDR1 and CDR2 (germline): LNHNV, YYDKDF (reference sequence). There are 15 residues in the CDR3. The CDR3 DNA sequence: TGTGCCACCAGCAGTGGGACAGGGGTCTCCTACGAGCAGTACTTC. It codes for CATSSGTGVSYEQYF.

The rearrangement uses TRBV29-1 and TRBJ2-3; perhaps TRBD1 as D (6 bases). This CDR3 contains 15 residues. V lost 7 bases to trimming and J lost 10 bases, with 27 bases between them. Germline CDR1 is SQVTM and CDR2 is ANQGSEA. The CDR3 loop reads CSDRYLGGTYDPQYF. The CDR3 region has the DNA TGCAGCGACCGTTATCTTGGGGGCACGTACGATCCGCAGTATTTT.

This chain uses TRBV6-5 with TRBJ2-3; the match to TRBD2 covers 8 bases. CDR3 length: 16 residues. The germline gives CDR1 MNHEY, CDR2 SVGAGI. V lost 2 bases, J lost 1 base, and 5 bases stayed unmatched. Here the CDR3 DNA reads TGTGCCAGCAGTTACCGGAGGCGGGGGGGCACAGATACGCAGTATTTT. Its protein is CASSYRRRGGTDTQYF.

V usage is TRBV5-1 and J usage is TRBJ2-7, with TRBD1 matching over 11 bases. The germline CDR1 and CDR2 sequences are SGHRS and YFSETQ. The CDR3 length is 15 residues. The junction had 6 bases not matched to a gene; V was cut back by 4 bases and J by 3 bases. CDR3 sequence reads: CASSSTDRGLYEQYF. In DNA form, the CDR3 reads TGCGCCAGCAGCAGTACGGACAGGGGGCTCTACGAGCAGTACTTC.

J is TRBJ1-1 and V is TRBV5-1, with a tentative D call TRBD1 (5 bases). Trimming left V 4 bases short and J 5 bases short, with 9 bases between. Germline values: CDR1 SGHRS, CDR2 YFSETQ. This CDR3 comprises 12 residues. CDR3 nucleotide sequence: TGCGCCAGCAGCCCGGGGGGAACTGAAGCTTTCTTT. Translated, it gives CASSPGGTEAFF.

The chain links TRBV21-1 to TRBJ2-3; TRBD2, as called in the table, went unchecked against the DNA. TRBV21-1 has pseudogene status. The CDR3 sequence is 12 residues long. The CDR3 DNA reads TGTGCCAGCAGGAGGAGCGAGGATACGCAGTATTTT. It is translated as CASRRSEDTQYF.

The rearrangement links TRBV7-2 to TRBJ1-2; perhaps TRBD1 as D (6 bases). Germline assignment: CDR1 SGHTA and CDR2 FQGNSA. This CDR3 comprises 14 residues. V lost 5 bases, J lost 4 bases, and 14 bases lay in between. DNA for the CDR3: TGTGCCAGCAGCCTAGGGGGGGTTTCCTATGGCTACACCTTC. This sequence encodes CASSLGGVSYGYTF.

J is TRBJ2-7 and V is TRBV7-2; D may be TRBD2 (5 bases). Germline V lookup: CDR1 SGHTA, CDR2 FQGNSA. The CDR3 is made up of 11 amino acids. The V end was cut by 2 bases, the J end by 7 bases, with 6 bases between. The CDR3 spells CASSLREEQYF. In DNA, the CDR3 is TGTGCCAGCAGCTTAAGGGAGGAGCAGTACTTC.

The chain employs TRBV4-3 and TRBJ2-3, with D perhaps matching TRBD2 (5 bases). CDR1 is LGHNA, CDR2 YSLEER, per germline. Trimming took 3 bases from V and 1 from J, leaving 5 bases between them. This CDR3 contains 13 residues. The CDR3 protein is CASSQRGTDTQYF. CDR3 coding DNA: TGCGCCAGCAGCCAGAGGGGCACAGATACGCAGTATTTT.

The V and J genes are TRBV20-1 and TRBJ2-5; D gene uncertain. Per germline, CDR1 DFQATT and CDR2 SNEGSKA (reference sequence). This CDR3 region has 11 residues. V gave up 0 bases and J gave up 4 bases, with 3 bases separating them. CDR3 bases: TGCAGTGCTAGAGATAGAGAGACCCAGTACTTC. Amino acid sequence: CSARDRETQYF.

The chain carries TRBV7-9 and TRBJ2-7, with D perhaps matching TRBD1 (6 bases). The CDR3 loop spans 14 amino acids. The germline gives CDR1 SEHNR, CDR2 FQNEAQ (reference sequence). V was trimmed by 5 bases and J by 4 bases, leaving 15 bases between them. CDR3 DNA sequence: TGTGCCAGCAGCCCGCCCCAAGACAGGTACGAGCAGTACTTC. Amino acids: CASSPPQDRYEQYF.

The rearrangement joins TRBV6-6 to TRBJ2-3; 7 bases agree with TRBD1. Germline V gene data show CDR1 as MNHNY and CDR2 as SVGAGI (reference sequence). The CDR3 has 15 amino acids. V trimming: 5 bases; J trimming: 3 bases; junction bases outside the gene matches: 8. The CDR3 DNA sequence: TGTGCCAGCAGTCGGACAGGTCTTATGACAGATACGCAGTATTTT. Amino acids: CASSRTGLMTDTQYF.

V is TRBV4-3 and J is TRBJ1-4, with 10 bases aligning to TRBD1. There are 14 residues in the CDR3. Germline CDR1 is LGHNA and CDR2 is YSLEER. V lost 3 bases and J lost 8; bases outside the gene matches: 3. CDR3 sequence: CASSHPGQGEKLFF. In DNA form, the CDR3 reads TGCGCCAGCAGCCATCCGGGACAGGGGGAAAAACTGTTTTTT.

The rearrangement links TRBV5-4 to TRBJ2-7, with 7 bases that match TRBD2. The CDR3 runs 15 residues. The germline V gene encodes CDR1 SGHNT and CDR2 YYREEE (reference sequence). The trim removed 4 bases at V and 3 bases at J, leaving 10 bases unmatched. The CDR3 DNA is TGTGCCAGCAGCGGGGGGGGTACCGGCAACTACGAGCAGTACTTC. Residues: CASSGGGTGNYEQYF.

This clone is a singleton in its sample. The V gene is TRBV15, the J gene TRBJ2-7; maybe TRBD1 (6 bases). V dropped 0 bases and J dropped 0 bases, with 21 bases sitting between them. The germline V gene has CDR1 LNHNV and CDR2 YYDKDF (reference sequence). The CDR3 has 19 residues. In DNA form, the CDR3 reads TGTGCCACCAGCAGAGATAAGGCCCCCGGGACACCTCTCTCCTACGAGCAGTACTTC. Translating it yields CATSRDKAPGTPLSYEQYF. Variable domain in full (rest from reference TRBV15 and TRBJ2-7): DAMVIQNPRYQVTQFGKPVTLSCSQTLNHNVMYWYQQKSSQAPKLLFHYYDKDFNNEADTPDNFQSRRPNTSFCFLDIRSPGLGDTAMYLCATSRDKAPGTPLSYEQYFGPGTRLTVT.

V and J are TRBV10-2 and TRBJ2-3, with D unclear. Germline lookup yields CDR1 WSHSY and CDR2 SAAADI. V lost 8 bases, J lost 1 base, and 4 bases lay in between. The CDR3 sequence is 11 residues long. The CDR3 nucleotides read TGCGCCAGCGGGCGCACAGATACGCAGTATTTT. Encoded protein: CASGRTDTQYF.

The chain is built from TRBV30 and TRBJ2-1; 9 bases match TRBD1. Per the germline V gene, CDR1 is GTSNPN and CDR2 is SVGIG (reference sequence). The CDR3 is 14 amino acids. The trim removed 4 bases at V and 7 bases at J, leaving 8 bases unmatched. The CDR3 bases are TGTGCCTGGATTTTTGGACAGGGGAGGAATGAGCAGTTCTTC. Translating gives CAWIFGQGRNEQFF.

CDR3 amino acids: CASNYRPASGAYEQYF. The CDR3 DNA sequence: TGTGCCAGCAATTATCGTCCCGCCAGCGGGGCCTACGAGCAGTACTTC. The chain couples TRBV27 to TRBJ2-7; 7 bases are shared with TRBD2. V trimming: 7 bases; J trimming: 2 bases; junction bases outside the gene matches: 14. This CDR3 region has 16 residues. Germline CDR1 reads MNHEY; CDR2 reads SMNVEV (reference sequence).

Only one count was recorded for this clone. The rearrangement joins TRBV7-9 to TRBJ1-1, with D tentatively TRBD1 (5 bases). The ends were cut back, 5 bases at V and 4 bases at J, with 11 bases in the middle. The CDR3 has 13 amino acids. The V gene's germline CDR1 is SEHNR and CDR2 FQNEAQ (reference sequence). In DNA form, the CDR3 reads TGTGCCAGCAGCCGGAGGGGAAGCACTGAAGCTTTCTTT. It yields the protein CASSRRGSTEAFF.

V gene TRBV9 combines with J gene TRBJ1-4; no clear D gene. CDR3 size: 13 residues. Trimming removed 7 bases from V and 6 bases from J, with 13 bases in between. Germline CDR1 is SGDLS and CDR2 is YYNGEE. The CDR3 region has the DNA TGTGCCAGCCACAACGAAAACGATGAAAAACTGTTTTTT. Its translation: CASHNENDEKLFF.

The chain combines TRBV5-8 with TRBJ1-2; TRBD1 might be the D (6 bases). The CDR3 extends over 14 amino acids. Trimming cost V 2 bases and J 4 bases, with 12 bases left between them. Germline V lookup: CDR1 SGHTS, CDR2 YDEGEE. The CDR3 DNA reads TGTGCCAGCAGCTTCTCCGGGACACCCTATGGCTACACCTTC. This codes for CASSFSGTPYGYTF. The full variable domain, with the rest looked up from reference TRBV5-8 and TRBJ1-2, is EAGVTQSPTHLIKTRGQQATLRCSPISGHTSVYWYQQALGLGLQFLLWYDEGEERNRGNFPPRFSGRQFPNYSSELNVNALELEDSALYLCASSFSGTPYGYTFGSGTRLTVV.

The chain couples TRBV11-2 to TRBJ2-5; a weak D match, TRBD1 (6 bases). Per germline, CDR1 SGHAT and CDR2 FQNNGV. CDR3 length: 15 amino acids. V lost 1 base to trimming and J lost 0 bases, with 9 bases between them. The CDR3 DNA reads TGTGCCAGCAGCTTAGCCCGGACAGACCAAGAGACCCAGTACTTC. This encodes CASSLARTDQETQYF.